Included here is one T cell receptor (beta chain) sequence, with context. Its antigen remains unknown. 13 Jbeta primers and 60 Vbeta primers were used for the PCR. TCRdb keeps only in-frame clones here, not all; method: immunoSEQ multiplex PCR. The sample records 75,000 to 95,000 clones, just under 70% being singletons. Nominally healthy donors were sampled, though unrecorded immune exposures were likely. This entry belongs to a study of cytomegalovirus exposure and HLA in healthy donors. This CDR3 spans 15 amino acids. Germline-derived CDR1 and CDR2 are MNHNS and SASEGT. Trimming took 6 bases from V and 3 from J; bases not matched to a gene: 11. Broader study findings: Both high specificity and high sensitivity reportedly marked the classifier's diagnosis of cytomegalovirus status. The authors later linked a missense DCLRE1C variant to TCR beta V- and J-gene trimming. Reports state that TCR beta sequences accurately predicted most subjects' HLA-A and HLA-B alleles.

The clonotype originates from a man over 45 in good health and CMV-seronegative. Sequencing input: PBMCs. The V and J genes are TRBV6-1 and TRBJ2-7, with 7 bases fitting TRBD1. CDR3 nucleotides: TGTGCCAGCAGCGATCGGACAGGAAAGGACTACGAGCAGTACTTC. Translating gives CASSDRTGKDYEQYF.